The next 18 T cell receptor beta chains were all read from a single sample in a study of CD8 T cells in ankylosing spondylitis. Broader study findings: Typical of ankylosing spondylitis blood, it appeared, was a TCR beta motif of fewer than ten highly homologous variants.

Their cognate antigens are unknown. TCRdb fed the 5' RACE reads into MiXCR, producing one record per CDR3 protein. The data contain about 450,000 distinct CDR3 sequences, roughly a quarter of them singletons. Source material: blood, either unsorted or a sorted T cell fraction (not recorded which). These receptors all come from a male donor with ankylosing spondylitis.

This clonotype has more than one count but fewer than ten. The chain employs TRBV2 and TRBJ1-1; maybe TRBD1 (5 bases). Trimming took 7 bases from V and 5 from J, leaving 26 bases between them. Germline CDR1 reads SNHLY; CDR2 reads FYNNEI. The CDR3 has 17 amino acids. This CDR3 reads CASTPRGRLIIGTEAFF. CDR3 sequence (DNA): TGTGCCAGCACCCCGAGGGGACGGTTGATTATAGGGACTGAAGCTTTCTTT.

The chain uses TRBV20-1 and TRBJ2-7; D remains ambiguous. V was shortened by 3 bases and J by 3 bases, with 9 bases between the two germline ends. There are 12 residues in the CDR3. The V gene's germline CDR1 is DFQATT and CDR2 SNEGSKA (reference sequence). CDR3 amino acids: CSASAEYYEQYF. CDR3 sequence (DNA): TGCAGTGCTAGTGCGGAGTACTACGAGCAGTACTTC.

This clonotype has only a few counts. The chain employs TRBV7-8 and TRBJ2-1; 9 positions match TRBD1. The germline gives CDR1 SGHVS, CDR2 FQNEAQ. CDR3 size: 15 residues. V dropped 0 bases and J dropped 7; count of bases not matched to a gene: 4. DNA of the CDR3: TGTGCCAGCAGCTTAGCTGGGACAGGGTCGAATGAGCAGTTCTTC. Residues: CASSLAGTGSNEQFF.

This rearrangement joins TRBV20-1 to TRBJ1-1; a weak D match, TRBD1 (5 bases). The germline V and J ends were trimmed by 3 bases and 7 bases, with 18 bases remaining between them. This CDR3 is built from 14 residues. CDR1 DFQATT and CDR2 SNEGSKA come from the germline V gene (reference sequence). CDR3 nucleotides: TGCAGTGCTAGGGACCGGACGGGGCACCTTGAAGCTTTCTTT. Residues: CSARDRTGHLEAFF.

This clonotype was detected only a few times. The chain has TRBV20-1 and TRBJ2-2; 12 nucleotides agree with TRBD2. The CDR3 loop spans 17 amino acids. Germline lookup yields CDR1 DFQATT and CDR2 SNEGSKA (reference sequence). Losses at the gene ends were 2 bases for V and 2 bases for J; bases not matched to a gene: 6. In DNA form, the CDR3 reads TGCAGTGCTAGATTCCTAGCGGGAGGGAGTAACACCGGGGAGCTGTTTTTT. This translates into CSARFLAGGSNTGELFF.

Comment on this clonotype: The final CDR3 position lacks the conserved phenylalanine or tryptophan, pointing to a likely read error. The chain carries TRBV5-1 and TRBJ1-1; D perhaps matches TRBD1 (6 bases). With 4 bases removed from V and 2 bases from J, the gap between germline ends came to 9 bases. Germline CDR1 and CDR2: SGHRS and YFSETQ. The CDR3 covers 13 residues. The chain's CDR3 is CASSVTGNTEAFS. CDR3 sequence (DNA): TGCGCCAGCAGCGTGACAGGTAACACTGAAGCTTTCTCT.

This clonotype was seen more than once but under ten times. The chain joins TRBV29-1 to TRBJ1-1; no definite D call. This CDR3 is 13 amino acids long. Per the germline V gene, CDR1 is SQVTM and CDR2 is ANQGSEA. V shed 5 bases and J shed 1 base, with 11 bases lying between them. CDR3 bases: TGCAGCGTTAAGGGTACAAGGAACACTGAAGCTTTCTTT. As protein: CSVKGTRNTEAFF.

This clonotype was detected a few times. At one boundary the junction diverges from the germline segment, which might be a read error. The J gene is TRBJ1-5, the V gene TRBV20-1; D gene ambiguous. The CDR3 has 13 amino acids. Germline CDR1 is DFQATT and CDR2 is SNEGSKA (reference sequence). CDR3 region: CSAGGLWNRPQHF. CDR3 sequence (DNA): TGCAGTGCCGGAGGGTTATGGAATCGGCCCCAGCATTTT.

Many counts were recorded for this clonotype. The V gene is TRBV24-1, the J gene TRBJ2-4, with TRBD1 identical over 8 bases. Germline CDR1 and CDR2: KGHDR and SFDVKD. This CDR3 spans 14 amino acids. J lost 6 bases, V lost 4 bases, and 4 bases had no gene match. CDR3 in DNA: TGTGCCACCAGTGACCCCGGACAGGGAAACATTCAGTACTTC. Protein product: CATSDPGQGNIQYF.

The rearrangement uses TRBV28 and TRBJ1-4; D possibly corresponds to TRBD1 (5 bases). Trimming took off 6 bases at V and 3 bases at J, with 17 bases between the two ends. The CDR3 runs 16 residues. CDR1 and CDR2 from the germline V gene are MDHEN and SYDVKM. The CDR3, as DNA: TGTGCCAGCAGCCGATCGCAAGGGGCTGCTAATGAAAAACTGTTTTTT. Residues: CASSRSQGAANEKLFF.

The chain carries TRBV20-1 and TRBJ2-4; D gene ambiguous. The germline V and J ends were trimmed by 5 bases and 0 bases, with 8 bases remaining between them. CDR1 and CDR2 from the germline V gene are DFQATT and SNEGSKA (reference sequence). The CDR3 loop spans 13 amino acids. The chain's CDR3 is CSAVALAKNIQYF. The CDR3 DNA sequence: TGCAGTGCTGTGGCCTTAGCCAAAAACATTCAGTACTTC.

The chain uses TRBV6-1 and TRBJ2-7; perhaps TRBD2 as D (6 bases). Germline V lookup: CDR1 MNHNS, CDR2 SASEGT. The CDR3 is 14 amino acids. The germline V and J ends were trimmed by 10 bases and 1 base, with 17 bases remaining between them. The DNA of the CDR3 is TGTGCCACCGCGACTTTACGGGGGTCCTACGAGCAGTACTTC. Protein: CATATLRGSYEQYF.

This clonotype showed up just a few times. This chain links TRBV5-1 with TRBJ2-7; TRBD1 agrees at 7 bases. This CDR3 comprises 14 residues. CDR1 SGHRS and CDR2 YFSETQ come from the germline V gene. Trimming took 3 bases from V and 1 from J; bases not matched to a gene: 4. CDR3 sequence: CASSSRTGSYEQYV. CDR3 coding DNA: TGCGCCAGCAGCTCCCGGACAGGATCCTACGAGCAGTACGTC.

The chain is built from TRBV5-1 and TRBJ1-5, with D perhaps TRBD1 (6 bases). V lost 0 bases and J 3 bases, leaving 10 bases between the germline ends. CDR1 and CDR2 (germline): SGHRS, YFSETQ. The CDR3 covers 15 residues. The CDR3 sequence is CASSLGGLNNQPQHF. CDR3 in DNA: TGCGCCAGCAGCTTGGGGGGGCTAAACAATCAGCCCCAGCATTTT.

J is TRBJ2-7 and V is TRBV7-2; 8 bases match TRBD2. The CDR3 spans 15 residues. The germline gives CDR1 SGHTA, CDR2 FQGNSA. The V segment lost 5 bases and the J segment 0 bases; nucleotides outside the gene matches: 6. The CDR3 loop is CASSLLAATSYEQYF. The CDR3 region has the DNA TGTGCCAGCAGCCTACTAGCGGCTACCTCCTACGAGCAGTACTTC.

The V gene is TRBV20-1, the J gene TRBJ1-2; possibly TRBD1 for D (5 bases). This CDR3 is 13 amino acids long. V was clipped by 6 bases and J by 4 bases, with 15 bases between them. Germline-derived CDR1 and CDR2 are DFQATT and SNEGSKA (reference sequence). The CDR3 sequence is CSAPGGGGYGYTF. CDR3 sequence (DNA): TGCAGTGCCCCCGGTGGGGGGGGCTATGGCTACACCTTC.

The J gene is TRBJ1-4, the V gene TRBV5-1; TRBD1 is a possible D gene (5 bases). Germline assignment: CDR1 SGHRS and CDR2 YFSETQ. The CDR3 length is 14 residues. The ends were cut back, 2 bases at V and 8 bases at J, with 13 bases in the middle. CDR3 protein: CASSFGAAAEKLFF. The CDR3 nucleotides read TGCGCCAGCAGCTTCGGGGCTGCAGCGGAAAAACTGTTTTTT.

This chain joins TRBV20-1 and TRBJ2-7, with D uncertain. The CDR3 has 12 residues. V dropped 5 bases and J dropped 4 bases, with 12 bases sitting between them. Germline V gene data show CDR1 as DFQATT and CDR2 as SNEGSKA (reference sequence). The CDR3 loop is CSAYPWGYEQYF. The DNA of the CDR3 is TGCAGTGCTTACCCGTGGGGATACGAGCAGTACTTC.